This T cell receptor beta chain derives from a study of blood T cell repertoires in COVID-19. In the source study's methods: Counts of nucleated cells, estimated from reference gene primer amplification, were obtained. Clones were read by immunoSEQ multiplex PCR, and TCRdb kept only the in-frame ones, dropping some. V, J and clone size derive from that table, while D and trimming were established from the DNA sequence. The sample includes 80,000 to 100,000 clones, around 88% of them seen just once. The V gene's germline CDR1 is SGHTA and CDR2 FQGNSA. V trimming: 1 base; J trimming: 8 bases; junction bases outside the gene matches: 9. The CDR3 is 16 amino acids.

Sequencing was done on a sample of peripheral blood. The clonotype comes from a man in his fifties with COVID-19, enrolled during active disease. The J gene is TRBJ2-1, the V gene TRBV7-2, with 9 bases fitting TRBD2. CDR3 sequence (DNA): TGTGCCAGCAGCTTAGGCGGCGGGGGGGCGTTGGATGAGCAGTTCTTC. Translation gives CASSLGGGGALDEQFF.